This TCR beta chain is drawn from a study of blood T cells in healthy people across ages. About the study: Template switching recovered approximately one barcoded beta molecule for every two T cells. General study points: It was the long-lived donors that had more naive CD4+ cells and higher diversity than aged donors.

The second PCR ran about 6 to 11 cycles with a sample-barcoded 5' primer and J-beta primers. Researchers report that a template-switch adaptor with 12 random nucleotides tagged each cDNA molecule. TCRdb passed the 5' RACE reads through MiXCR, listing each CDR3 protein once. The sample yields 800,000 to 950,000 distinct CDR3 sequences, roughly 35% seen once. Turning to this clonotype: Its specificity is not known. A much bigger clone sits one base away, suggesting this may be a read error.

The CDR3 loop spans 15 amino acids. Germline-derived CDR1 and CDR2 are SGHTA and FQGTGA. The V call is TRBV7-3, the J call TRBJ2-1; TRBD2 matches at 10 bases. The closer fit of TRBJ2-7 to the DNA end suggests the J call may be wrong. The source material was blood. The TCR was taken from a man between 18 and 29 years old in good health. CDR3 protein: CASSLTAGGLNEQYF. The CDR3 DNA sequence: TGTGCCAGCAGCTTAACAGCGGGGGGGCTTAATGAGCAGTACTTC.